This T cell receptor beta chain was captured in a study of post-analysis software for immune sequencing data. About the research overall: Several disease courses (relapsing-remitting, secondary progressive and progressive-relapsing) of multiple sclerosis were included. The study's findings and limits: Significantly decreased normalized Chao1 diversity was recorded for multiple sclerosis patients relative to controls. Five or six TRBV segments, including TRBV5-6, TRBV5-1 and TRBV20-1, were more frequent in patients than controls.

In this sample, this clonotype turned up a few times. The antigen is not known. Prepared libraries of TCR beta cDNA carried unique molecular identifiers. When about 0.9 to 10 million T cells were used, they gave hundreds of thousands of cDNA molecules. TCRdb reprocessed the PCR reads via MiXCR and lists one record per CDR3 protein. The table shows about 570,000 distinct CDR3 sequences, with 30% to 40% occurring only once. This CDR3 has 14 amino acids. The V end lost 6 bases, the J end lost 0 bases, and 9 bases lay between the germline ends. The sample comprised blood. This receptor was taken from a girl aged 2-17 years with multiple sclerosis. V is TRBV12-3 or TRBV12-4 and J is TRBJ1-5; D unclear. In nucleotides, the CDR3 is TGTGCCAGCAGCCACTTTAATAGCAATCAGCCCCAGCATTTT. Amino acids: CASSHFNSNQPQHF.